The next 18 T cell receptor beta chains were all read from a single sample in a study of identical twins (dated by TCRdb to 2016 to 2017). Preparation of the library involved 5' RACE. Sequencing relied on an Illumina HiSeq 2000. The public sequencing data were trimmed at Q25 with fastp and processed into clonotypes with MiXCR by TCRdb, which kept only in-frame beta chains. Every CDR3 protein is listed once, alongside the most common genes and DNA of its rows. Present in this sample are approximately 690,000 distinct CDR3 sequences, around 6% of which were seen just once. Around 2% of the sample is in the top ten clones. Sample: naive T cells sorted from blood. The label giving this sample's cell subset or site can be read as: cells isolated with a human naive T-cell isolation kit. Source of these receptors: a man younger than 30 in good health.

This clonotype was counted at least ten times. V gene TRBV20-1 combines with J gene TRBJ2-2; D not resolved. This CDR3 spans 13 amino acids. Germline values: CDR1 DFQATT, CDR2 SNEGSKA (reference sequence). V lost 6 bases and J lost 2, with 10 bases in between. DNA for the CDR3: TGCAGTGCGAGCTACAGAAACACCGGGGAGCTGTTTTTT. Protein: CSASYRNTGELFF.

This CDR3 is CATSDRAGGPNEQFF. The CDR3 DNA reads TGTGCCACCAGTGATCGGGCGGGAGGGCCGAATGAGCAGTTCTTC. The genes are TRBV24-1 and TRBJ2-1; TRBD2 matches 9 bases. CDR3 length equals 15 residues. The V gene's germline CDR1 is KGHDR and CDR2 SFDVKD. Unmatched junction bases numbered 6, after V lost 3 bases and J lost 7 bases.

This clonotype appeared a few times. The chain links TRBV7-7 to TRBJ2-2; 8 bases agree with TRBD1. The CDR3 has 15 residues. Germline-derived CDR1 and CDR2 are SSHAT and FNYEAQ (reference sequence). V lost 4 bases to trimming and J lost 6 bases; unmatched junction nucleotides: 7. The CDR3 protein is CASSSSDRGAGELFF. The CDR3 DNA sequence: TGTGCCAGCAGCTCTTCAGACAGGGGCGCCGGGGAGCTGTTTTTT.

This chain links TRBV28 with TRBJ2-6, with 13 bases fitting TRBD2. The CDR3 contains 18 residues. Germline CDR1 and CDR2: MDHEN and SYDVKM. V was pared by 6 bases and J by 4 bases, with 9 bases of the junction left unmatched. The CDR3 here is CASSSQGLAGAGANVLTF. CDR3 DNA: TGTGCCAGCAGCTCACAAGGACTAGCGGGAGCCGGGGCCAACGTCCTGACTTTC.

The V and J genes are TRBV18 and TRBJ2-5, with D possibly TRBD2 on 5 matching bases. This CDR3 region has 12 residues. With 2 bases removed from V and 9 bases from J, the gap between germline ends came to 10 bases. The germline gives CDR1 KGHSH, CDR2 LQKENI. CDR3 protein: CASSPKEAAQYF. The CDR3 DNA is TGTGCCAGCTCACCAAAAGAAGCGGCCCAGTACTTC. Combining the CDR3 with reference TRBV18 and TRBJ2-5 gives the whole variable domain NAGVMQNPRHLVRRRGQEARLRCSPMKGHSHVYWYRQLPEEGLKFMVYLQKENIIDESGMPKERFSAEFPKEGPSILRIQQVVRGDSAAYFCASSPKEAAQYFGPGTRLLVL.

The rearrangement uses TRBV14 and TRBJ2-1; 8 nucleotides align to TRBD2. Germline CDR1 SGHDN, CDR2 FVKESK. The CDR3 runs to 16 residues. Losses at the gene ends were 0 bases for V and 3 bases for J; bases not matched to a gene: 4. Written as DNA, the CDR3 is TGTGCCAGCAGCCAAGAGGGACTAGGCCTCTACAATGAGCAGTTCTTC. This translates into CASSQEGLGLYNEQFF. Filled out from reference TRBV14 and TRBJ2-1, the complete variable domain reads EAGVTQFPSHSVIEKGQTVTLRCDPISGHDNLYWYRRVMGKEIKFLLHFVKESKQDESGMPNNRFLAERTGGTYSTLKVQPAELEDSGVYFCASSQEGLGLYNEQFFGPGTRLTVL.

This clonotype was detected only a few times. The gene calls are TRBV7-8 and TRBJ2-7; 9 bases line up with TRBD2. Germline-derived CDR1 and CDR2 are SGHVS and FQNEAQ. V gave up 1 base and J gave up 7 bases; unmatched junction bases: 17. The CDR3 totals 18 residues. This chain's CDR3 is CASSLVAGDAQSPWEQYF. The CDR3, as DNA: TGTGCCAGCAGCTTAGTAGCGGGAGACGCCCAATCTCCTTGGGAGCAGTACTTC.

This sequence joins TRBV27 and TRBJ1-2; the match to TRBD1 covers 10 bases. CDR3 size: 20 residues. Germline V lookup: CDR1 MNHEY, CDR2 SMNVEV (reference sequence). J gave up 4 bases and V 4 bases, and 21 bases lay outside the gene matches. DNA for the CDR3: TGTGCCAGCAGTTCACTTCCCCGCCCCCGGGACAGGGGTCGTAGCTATGGCTACACCTTC. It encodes CASSSLPRPRDRGRSYGYTF.

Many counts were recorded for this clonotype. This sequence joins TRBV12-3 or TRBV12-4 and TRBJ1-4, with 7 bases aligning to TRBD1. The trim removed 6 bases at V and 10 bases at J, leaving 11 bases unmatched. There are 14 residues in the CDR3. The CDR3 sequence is CASSTPTGPRKLFF. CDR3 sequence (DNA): TGTGCCAGCAGCACCCCGACAGGGCCTCGAAAACTGTTTTTT.

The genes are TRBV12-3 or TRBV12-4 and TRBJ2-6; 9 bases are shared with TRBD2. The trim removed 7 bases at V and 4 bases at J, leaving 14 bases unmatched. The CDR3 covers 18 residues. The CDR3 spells CASTASGRKTTGANVLTF. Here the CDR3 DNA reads TGTGCCAGCACCGCCAGCGGGAGGAAAACTACGGGGGCCAACGTCCTGACTTTC.

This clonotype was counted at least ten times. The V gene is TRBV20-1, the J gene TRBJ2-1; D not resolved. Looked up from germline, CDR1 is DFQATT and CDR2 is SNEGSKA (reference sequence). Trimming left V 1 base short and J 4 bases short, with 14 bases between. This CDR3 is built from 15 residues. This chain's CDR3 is CSARGLMSAYNEQFF. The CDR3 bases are TGCAGTGCTAGAGGTTTGATGAGCGCTTACAATGAGCAGTTCTTC.

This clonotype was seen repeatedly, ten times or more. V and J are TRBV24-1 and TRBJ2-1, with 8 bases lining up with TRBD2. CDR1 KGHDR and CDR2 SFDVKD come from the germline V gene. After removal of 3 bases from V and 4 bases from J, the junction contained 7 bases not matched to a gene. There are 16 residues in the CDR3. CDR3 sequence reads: CATSDRPGTSYNEQFF. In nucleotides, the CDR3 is TGTGCCACCAGTGATCGTCCCGGGACTAGTTACAATGAGCAGTTCTTC.

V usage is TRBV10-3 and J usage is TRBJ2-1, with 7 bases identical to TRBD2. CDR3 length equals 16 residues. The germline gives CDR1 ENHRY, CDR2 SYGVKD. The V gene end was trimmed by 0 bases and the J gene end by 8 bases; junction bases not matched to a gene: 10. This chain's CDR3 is CAISESGGTLRDEQFF. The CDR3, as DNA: TGTGCCATCAGTGAGTCGGGGGGGACCCTACGAGATGAGCAGTTCTTC.

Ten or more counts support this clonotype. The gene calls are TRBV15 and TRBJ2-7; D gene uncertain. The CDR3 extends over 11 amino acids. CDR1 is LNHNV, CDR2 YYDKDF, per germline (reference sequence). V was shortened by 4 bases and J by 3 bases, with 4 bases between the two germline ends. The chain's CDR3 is CATSKDYEQYF. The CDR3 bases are TGTGCCACCAGCAAAGACTACGAGCAGTACTTC.

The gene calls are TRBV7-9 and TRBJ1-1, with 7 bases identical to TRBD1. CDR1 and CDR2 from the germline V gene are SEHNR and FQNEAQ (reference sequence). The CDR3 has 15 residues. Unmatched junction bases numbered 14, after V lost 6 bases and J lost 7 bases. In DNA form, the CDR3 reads TGTGCCAGCAGTCAAAGCCAACAGGGGAATTTTGAAGCTTTCTTT. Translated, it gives CASSQSQQGNFEAFF.

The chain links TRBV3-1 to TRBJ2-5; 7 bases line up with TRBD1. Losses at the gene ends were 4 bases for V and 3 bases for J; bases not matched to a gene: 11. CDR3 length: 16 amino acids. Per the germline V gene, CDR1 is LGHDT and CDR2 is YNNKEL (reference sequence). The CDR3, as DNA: TGTGCCAGCAGCCCCGGGACAGCAGGATTAAAAGAGACCCAGTACTTC. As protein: CASSPGTAGLKETQYF.

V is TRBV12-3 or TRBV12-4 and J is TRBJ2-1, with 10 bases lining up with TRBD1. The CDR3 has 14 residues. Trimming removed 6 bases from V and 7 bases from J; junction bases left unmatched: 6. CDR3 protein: CASRGTGELNEQFF. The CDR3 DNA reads TGTGCCAGCAGGGGGACAGGGGAACTTAATGAGCAGTTCTTC.

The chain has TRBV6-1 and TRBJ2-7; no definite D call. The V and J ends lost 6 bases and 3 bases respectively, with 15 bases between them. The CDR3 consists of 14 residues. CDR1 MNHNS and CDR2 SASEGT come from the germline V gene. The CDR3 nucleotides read TGTGCCAGCAGGCTATTGACGGGTGGCTACGAGCAGTACTTC. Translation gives CASRLLTGGYEQYF.